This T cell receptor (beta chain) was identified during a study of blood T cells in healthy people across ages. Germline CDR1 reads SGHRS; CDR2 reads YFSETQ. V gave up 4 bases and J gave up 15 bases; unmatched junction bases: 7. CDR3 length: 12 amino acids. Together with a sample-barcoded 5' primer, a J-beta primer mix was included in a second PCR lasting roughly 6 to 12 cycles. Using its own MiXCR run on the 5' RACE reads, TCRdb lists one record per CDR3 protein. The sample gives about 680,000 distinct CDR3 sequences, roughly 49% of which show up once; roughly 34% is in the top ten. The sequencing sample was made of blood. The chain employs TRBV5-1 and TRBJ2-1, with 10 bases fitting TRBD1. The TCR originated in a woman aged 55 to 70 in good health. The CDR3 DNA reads TGCGCCAGCAGCATAGGGACAGGGGTTTGGTTCTTC. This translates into CASSIGTGVWFF.